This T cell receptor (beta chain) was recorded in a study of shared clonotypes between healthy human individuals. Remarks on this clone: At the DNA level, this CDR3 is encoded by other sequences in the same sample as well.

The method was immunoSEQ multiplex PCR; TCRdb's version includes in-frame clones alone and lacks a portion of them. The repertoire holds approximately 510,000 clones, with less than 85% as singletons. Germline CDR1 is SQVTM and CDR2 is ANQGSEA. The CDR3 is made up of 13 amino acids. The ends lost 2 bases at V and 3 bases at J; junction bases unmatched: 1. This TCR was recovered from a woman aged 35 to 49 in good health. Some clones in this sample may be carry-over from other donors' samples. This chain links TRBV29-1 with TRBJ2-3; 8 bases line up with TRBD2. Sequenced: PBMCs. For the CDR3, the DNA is TGCAGCGTTGAACTAGCGGGTACAGATACGCAGTATTTT. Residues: CSVELAGTDTQYF.